This TCR beta chain was identified during a study of siplizumab effects on memory and regulatory T cells (dated by TCRdb to about 2019). Study-wide context: The study examined how the anti-CD2 antibody siplizumab affects alloreactive T-cell subsets in allogeneic mixed lymphocyte reactions built from human PBMCs. General conclusions and limits of the study: Siplizumab significantly lowered the cumulative frequency of alloreactive sequences that could be traced to unstimulated CD4+ memory T cells. A naive or memory phenotype could not be assigned to roughly 75-96% of proliferating CD4+ or CD8+ clones. Greater diversity appeared to be present in unstimulated naive T cells than in memory T cells, and a substantial contribution to the alloresponse seemed to be made by naive cells. Whether proliferating Tregs from siplizumab cultures were suppressive was not functionally confirmed. In reactions with siplizumab, an average of roughly 70% of mappable alloreactive CD4+ clones were Treg-derived, compared with approximately 29% in control reactions. Because sequences below about 10^-5 frequency were poorly captured, only a minor fraction of alloreactive clones could be mapped to unstimulated subsets.

Library preparation used the immunoSEQ multiplex PCR assay. Around 9.9 x 10^4 TCR templates per sample were assayed by the deep sequencing platform. Genomic DNA extracted from sorted T cells was the material used for TCRbeta CDR3 sequencing. The authors processed their data as follows. Clonal analysis of TCRbeta CDR3 data was done in the R programming language. Alloreactive CD4+ and CD8+ clones were identified by comparing unstimulated samples to CFSE-low samples taken after the reaction. Regulatory or non-regulatory origin of alloreactive CD4+ clones was assigned by matching sequences to the sorted unstimulated Treg and non-Treg repertoires. TCRdb provides this immuneACCESS table in a form limited to in-frame rearrangements. Some clones are lacking; in checked studies, under half of them reflect an unresolved V gene, and why the rest are absent is not known. V, J and clone size derive from that table, while D and trimming were established from the DNA sequence. The sample profile shows about 50,000 clones; roughly nine tenths of them were found once. The biggest ten clones account for roughly 0.37% of the sample.

V drops 7 bases and J drops 6 bases, leaving 7 bases in between. Measured from the cysteine to the phenylalanine, the CDR3 is 11 residues long. Just CDR3 DNA is preserved here, 33 bases in frame from base 1. In the germline V gene, CDR1 corresponds to SNHLY and CDR2 to FYNNEI. Additional sequencing covered unstimulated subsets from three donor pairs, namely CD8+ effector memory, CD4+ naive, CD8+ TEMRA, CD4+ memory and CD8+ naive. Sorted unstimulated T cells and proliferating T cells recovered from mixed lymphocyte reactions were subjected to TCRbeta CDR3 sequencing. Fresh whole blood from ten HLA-typed healthy donors was used as the source from which PBMCs were isolated. About this clone itself: Its target antigen remains unknown. It has no much larger one-base neighbor in the sample; base qualities were not kept.

The clonotype was recovered from a human donor in good health. Sequencing used naive CD8+ T cells sorted from blood. The cell subset or site label, as the study defines it: unstimulated naive T cells. Here the chain combines TRBV2 and TRBJ2-1; the D gene identity is not certain. The CDR3 protein is CASTLTNEQFF. In nucleotide form, the sequence is TGTGCCAGCACCCTGACCAATGAGCAGTTCTTC.